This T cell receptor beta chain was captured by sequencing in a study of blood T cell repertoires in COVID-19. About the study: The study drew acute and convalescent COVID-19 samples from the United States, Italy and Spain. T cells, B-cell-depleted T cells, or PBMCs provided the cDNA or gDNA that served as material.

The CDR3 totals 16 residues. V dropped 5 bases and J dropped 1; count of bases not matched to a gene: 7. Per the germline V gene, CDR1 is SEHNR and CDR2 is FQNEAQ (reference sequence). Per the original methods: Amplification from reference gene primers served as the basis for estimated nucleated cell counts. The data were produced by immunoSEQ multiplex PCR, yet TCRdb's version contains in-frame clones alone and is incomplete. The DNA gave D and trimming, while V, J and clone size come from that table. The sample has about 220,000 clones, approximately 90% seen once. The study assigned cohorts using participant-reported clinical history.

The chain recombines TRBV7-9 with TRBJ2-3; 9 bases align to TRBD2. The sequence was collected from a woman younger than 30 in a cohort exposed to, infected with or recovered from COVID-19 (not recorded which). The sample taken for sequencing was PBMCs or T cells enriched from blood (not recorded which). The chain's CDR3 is CASSEIVAGGTDTQYF. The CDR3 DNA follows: TGTGCCAGCAGCGAGATAGTAGCGGGGGGCACAGATACGCAGTATTTT.